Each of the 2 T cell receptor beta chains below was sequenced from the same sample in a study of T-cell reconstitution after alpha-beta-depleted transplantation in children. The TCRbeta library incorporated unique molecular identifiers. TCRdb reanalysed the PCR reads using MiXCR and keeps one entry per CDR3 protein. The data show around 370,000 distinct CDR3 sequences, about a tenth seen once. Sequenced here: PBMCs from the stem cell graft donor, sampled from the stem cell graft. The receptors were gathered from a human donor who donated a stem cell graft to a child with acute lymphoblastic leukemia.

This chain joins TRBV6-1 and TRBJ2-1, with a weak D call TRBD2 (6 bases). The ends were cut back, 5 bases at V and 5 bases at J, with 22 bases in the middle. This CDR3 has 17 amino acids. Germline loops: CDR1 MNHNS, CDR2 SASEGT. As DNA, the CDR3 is TGTGCCAGCAGTCCGGGAGACTCCACGGTGGAGCACAATGAGCAGTTCTTC. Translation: CASSPGDSTVEHNEQFF.

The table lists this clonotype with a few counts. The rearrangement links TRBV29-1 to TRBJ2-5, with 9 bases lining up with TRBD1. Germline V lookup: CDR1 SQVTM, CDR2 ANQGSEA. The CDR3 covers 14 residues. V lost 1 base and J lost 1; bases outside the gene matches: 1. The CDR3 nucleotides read TGCAGCGTTGAAGGGACAGGGGTCCAAGAGACCCAGTACTTC. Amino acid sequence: CSVEGTGVQETQYF. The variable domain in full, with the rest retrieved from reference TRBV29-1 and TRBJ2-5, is SAVISQKPSRDICQRGTSLTIQCQVDSQVTMMFWYRQQPGQSLTLIATANQGSEATYESGFVIDKFPISRPNLTFSTLTVSNMSPEDSSIYLCSVEGTGVQETQYFGPGTRLLVL.